Sequencing of this T cell receptor beta chain was carried out in a study of CD8+ T cells in alopecia areata. Overall study context: A 6-month period off drug followed tofacitinib, which lasted 6 to 18 months.

RNA extraction was followed by reverse transcription into cDNA, which acted as the sequencing template. The method was immunoSEQ multiplex PCR; TCRdb's version includes in-frame clones alone and lacks a portion of them. The sample lists 80,000 to 100,000 clones, roughly two fifths occurring once. To note about this clone: Its antigen remains unknown.

In germline, CDR1 is SGHDT, CDR2 YYEEEE. Trimming shortened V by 3 bases and J by 5 bases, and 9 bases separated the two germline ends. The CDR3 has 13 residues. Alopecia areata patients had lesional scalp punch biopsies and peripheral blood taken from them. Findings and limits, study-wide: When scalp samples are sequenced, resident alphabeta T cells of normal skin are also captured. Clonality in lesional scalp, especially alopecia totalis/universalis, exceeded that of normal scalp.

The sequence was obtained from a human donor with alopecia areata. Material: CD4+ T cells sorted from blood. The V and J genes are TRBV5-6 and TRBJ2-1; D is ambiguous. CDR3 sequence reads: CASSSPVHNEQFF. The DNA for the CDR3 is TGTGCCAGCAGCTCCCCGGTTCACAATGAGCAGTTCTTC.